These T cell receptor beta chains were read from a single sample in a study of post-analysis software for immune sequencing data. TCRdb independently ran MiXCR on the PCR reads; one entry per CDR3 protein. The sample consists of 650,000 to 850,000 distinct CDR3 sequences, roughly 50% of them appearing once. Source material: blood. The receptors derive from a girl aged 5-17 years with multiple sclerosis. CDR3s include the opening cysteine and the closing phenylalanine or tryptophan. The size of a clone is reported for some rows only, either as once, few or many, or as a class for expanded clones.

CDR3	V	J	size	length
CASSPEGGSRYGYTF	TRBV25-1	TRBJ1-2	.	15
CASSLLARGWNEQYF	TRBV9	.	.	15
CASSEGTGSLYEQYF	TRBV25-1	TRBJ2-7	.	15
CSARDPGTQQETQYF	TRBV20-1	TRBJ2-5	.	15
CASSLVGGDYEQYF	TRBV5-1	TRBJ2-7	few	14
CSVDGGHGTDTQYF	TRBV29-1	TRBJ2-3	.	14
CASSFLMEQYF	TRBV5-6	TRBJ2-7	.	11
CSADRAGGYNEGFF	TRBV20-1	TRBJ2-1	.	14
CASWAGGNSYEQYF	TRBV7-9	TRBJ2-7	.	14
CASSLVQLYGYTF	TRBV7-2	TRBJ1-2	.	13
CASSLGRTTNEKLFF	TRBV5-5	TRBJ1-4	.	15
CSVGLPPGETQYF	TRBV29-1	.	few	13
CASSQRKGSYNEQFF	TRBV3-1	TRBJ2-1	few	15
CASRRIAATEAFF	TRBV6-5	TRBJ1-1	once	13
CASSQGREKVYEQYF	TRBV4-1	TRBJ2-7	.	15
CASSSRPFQETQYF	TRBV7-2	TRBJ2-5	.	14
CASSQRDRKNTEAFF	TRBV12-3/TRBV12-4	TRBJ1-1	once	15
CSVGMNTEAFF	TRBV29-1	TRBJ1-1	.	11
CASSIGGGLNEQYF	TRBV19	TRBJ2-7	.	14
CASSLVAVPYNEQFF	TRBV5-5	TRBJ2-1	.	15
CASSLSPNNEQFF	TRBV7-3	TRBJ2-1	.	13
CSARIPPSAGGRDEQFF	TRBV20-1	TRBJ2-1	few	17
CSVGRTGQGNPSRSYNEQFF	TRBV29-1	TRBJ2-1	.	20
CASSLVGGPGSYNEQFF	TRBV7-9	TRBJ2-1	.	17
CAISETRHEQFF	TRBV10-3	TRBJ2-1	few	12
CSVAGTSGNPLGETQYF	TRBV29-1	TRBJ2-5	.	17
CAGSPLAGSSYEQYF	TRBV27	TRBJ2-7	few	15
CASSPYRTGAYEQYF	TRBV18	TRBJ2-7	.	15
CSAVAGASYNEQFF	TRBV20-1	TRBJ2-1	.	14
CASSDPGTGIYEQYF	TRBV25-1	TRBJ2-7	.	15
CASSYRTAATNEKLFF	TRBV6-2/TRBV6-3	TRBJ1-4	.	16
CASRAERGGKETQYF	TRBV7-8	TRBJ2-5	once	15
CASSHSPYEQYF	TRBV6-2/TRBV6-3	TRBJ2-7	once	12
CSARDRATQPQHF	TRBV20-1	TRBJ1-5	.	13
CASSNTGPNQPQHF	TRBV25-1	TRBJ1-5	.	14
CASSPLGRDRVHYGYTF	TRBV7-8	TRBJ1-2	once	17
CASGSAGYQETQYF	TRBV12-5	TRBJ2-5	few	14
CSARVGSDGYTF	TRBV20-1	TRBJ1-2	.	12
CSVGRGVTDTQYF	TRBV29-1	TRBJ2-3	.	13
CSARDGTNQPQHF	TRBV29-1	TRBJ1-5	few	13
CASSLGPGDYEQYF	TRBV5-1	TRBJ2-7	.	14
CASSTGLAGTNEQFF	TRBV7-2	TRBJ2-1	few	15
CSARGIAYEQYF	TRBV20-1	TRBJ2-7	few	12
CASSLSELGYWVDGYTF	TRBV7-2	TRBJ1-2	.	17
CASALYGAHQPQHF	TRBV21-1	TRBJ1-5	.	14
CSVEVGTGGEETQYF	TRBV29-1	TRBJ2-5	.	15
CASATGYSYNEQFF	TRBV12-5	TRBJ2-1	once	14
CASSPRGLAGGLGEQFF	TRBV9	TRBJ2-1	.	17
CASTSGRGETQYF	TRBV7-2	.	.	13
CASSQTGGSIRYEQYF	TRBV7-9	TRBJ2-7	.	16
CASRASGTSGGAWNEQFF	TRBV7-9	TRBJ2-1	.	18